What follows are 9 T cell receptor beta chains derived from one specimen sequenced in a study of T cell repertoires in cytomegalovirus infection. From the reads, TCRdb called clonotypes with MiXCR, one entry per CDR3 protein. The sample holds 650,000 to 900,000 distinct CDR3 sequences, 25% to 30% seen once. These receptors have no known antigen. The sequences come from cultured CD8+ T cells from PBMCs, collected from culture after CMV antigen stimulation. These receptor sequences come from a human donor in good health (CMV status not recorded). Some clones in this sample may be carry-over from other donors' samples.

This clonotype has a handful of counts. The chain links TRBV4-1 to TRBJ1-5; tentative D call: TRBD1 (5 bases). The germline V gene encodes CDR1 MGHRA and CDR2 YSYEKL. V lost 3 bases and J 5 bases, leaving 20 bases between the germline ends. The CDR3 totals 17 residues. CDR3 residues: CASSHPPQTDGHQPQHF. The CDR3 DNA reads TGCGCCAGCAGCCATCCCCCGCAGACAGACGGACATCAGCCCCAGCATTTT.

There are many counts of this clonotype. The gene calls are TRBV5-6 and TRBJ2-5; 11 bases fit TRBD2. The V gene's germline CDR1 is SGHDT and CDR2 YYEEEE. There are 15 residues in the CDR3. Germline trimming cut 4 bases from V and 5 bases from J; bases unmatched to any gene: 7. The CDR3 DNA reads TGTGCCAGCAGCCCGGGACTAGCGGTGGGGGAGACCCAGTACTTC. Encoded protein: CASSPGLAVGETQYF.

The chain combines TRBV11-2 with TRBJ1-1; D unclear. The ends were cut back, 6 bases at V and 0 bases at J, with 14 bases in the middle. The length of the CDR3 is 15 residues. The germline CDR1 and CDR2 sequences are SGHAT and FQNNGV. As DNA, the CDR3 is TGTGCCAGCAGTTCGTGGGAGAGACTGAACACTGAAGCTTTCTTT. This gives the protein CASSSWERLNTEAFF.

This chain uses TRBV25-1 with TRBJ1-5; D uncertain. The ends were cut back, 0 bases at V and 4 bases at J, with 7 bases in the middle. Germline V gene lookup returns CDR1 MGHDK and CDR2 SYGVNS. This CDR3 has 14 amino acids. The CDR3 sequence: CASSEYGQNQPQHF. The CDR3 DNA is TGTGCCAGCAGTGAATACGGGCAGAATCAGCCCCAGCATTTT.

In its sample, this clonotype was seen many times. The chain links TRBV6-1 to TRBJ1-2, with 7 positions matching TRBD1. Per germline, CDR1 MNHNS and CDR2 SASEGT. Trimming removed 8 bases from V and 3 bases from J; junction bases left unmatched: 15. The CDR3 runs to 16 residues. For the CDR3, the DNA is TGTGCCAGCCCCGGTTTAGTTGGACAGGTGGACTATGGCTACACCTTC. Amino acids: CASPGLVGQVDYGYTF.

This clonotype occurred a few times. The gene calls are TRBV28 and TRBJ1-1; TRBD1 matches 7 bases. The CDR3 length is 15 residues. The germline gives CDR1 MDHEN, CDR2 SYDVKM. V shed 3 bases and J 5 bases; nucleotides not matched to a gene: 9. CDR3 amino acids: CASSFTMTGRTEAFF. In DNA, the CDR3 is TGTGCCAGCAGTTTCACGATGACAGGGAGAACTGAAGCTTTCTTT. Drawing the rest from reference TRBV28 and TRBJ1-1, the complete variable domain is DVKVTQSSRYLVKRTGEKVFLECVQDMDHENMFWYRQDPGLGLRLIYFSYDVKMKEKGDIPEGYSVSREKKERFSLILESASTNQTSMYLCASSFTMTGRTEAFFGQGTRLTVV.

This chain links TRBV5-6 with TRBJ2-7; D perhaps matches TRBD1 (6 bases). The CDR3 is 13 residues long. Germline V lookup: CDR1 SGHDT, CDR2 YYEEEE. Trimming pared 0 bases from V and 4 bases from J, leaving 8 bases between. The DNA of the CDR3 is TGTGCCAGCAGCTTGGAGGGGGAATACGAGCAGTACGTC. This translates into CASSLEGEYEQYV.

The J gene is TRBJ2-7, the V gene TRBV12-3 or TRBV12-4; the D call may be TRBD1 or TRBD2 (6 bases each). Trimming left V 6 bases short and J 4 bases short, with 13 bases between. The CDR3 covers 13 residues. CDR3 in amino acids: CASSPTGRYEQYV. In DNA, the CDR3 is TGTGCCAGCAGCCCCACAGGGAGGTACGAGCAGTACGTC.

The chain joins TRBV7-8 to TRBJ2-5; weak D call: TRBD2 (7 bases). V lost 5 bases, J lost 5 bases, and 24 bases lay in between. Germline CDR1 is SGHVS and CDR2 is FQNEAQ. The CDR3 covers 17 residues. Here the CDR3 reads CASSGGADRKIGETQYF. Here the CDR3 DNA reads TGTGCCAGCAGCGGGGGGGCTGACAGGAAGATTGGGGAGACCCAGTACTTC.